Included here is one T cell receptor (beta chain) sequence, with context. This table comes from immunoSEQ multiplex PCR, and its TCRdb copy is limited to in-frame clones, with some not included. Of 500,000 to 600,000 clones detected, 85% to 90% appear once; the ten largest clones hold roughly 8%. This specimen comes from a study of blood T cell repertoires in COVID-19. The CDR3 totals 16 residues. The V gene's germline CDR1 is LNHDA and CDR2 SQIVND (reference sequence). After removal of 5 bases from V and 0 bases from J, the junction contained 3 bases not matched to a gene. The genes are TRBV19 and TRBJ2-3; 12 bases are a match to TRBD2. The sample comprised peripheral blood. This sequence was found in a woman aged 50 to 60 with COVID-19, enrolled during active disease. The CDR3 DNA reads as TGTGCCAGTAGTCCGACTAGCGGGGGAAGCACAGATACGCAGTATTTT. Translating gives CASSPTSGGSTDTQYF.